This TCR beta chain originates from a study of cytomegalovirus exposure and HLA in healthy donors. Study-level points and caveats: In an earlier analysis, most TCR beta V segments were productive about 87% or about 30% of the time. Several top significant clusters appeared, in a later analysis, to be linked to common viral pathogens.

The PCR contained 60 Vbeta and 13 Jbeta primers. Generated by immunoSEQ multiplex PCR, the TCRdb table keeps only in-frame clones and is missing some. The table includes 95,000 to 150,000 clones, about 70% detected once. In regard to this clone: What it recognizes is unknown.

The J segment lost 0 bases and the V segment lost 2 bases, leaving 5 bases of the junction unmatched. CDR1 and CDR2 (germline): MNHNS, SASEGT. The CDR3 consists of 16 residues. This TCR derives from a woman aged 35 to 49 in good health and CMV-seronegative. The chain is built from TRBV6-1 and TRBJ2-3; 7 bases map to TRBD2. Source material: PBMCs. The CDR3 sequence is CASSEYGGGSTDTQYF. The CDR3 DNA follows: TGTGCCAGCAGTGAATACGGCGGGGGAAGCACAGATACGCAGTATTTT.